Listed here are 20 T cell receptor beta chains from one sample, sequenced in a study of T cells expressing NK-cell markers. TCRdb reprocessed the 5' RACE reads, with one entry per CDR3 protein and no DNA. The sample features fewer than 200,000 distinct CDR3 sequences, with roughly 20% in its top ten. The source material was blood T cells: a sorted CD56 or NKG2C T cell subset, CD4+ or CD8+ T cells, or bulk PBMC T cells (not recorded which). Receptor source: a woman between 18 and 69 years old in good health.

The chain has TRBV12-3 or TRBV12-4 and TRBJ1-2; the D gene TCRdb calls, TRBD1, cannot be checked with no DNA. The CDR3 has 18 amino acids. CDR3 protein: CASSFDPGQWGSPYGYTF.

The chain carries TRBV7-3 and TRBJ2-7; no DNA is available, so the TRBD2 call from TCRdb remains unchecked. This CDR3 has 20 residues. CDR1 is SGHTA, CDR2 FQGTGA, per germline. The CDR3 loop reads CASSPGQRTSGSQSSYEQYF.

The J gene is TRBJ1-4, the V gene TRBV7-9; TCRdb outputs TRBD1, but without DNA this stays unchecked. Germline V gene lookup returns CDR1 SEHNR and CDR2 FQNEAQ (reference sequence). The CDR3 runs to 14 residues. The CDR3 region is CASSVGTANEKLFF.

The CDR3 reads CASSFTTGRDEKLFF. The chain joins TRBV12-3 or TRBV12-4 to TRBJ1-4; with no DNA, the TCRdb D assignment of TRBD1 cannot be verified. This CDR3 has 15 amino acids.

The V call is TRBV4-1, the J call TRBJ1-1; the TCRdb D gene call, TRBD1, has no DNA to confirm it. Germline V gives CDR1 MGHRA, CDR2 YSYEKL. The CDR3 covers 15 residues. The CDR3 reads CASSHIGQGQTEAFF.

The chain couples TRBV7-8 to TRBJ1-6. This CDR3 comprises 15 residues. Per germline, CDR1 SGHVS and CDR2 FQNEAQ. The CDR3 region is CASSVVEGNNSPLHF.

V and J are TRBV27 and TRBJ2-7. This CDR3 region has 13 residues. Germline-derived CDR1 and CDR2 are MNHEY and SMNVEV (reference sequence). The CDR3 reads CASSYTRAYEQYF.

The chain joins TRBV5-1 to TRBJ2-4; TCRdb gives TRBD1 as the D gene, but with no DNA this cannot be confirmed. The CDR3 sequence is 14 residues long. Germline V gene lookup returns CDR1 SGHRS and CDR2 YFSETQ. The CDR3 protein is CASRDREAKNIQYF.

The chain uses TRBV6-1 and TRBJ2-5; TCRdb outputs TRBD2, but without DNA this stays unchecked. In germline, CDR1 is MNHNS, CDR2 SASEGT. This CDR3 has 15 amino acids. This chain's CDR3 is CASREGPGILETQYF.

The genes are TRBV4-1 and TRBJ2-5; TCRdb indicates TRBD2, and absent DNA this call remains unverified. The germline CDR1 and CDR2 sequences are MGHRA and YSYEKL. The length of the CDR3 is 15 residues. The CDR3: CASSQEASGKETQYF.

The rearrangement uses TRBV20-1 and TRBJ1-1; TCRdb returns TRBD1, unconfirmable since there is no DNA. Per the germline V gene, CDR1 is DFQATT and CDR2 is SNEGSKA (reference sequence). This CDR3 spans 14 amino acids. The CDR3 region is CSANRDGGDTEAFF.

The chain combines TRBV10-3 with TRBJ2-7. CDR3 size: 13 residues. CDR1 is ENHRY and CDR2 is SYGVKD in the germline V gene. The CDR3 loop is CAISGYKTYEQYF.

The chain couples TRBV29-1 to TRBJ1-2. The CDR3 length is 14 residues. Germline V gene lookup returns CDR1 SQVTM and CDR2 ANQGSEA. This CDR3 reads CSVKRASRRYGYTF.

The CDR3 here is CASREGYGYTF. The chain couples TRBV28 to TRBJ1-2. The CDR3 covers 11 residues. The germline gives CDR1 MDHEN, CDR2 SYDVKM.

The rearrangement uses TRBV20-1 and TRBJ1-1. The germline CDR1 and CDR2 sequences are DFQATT and SNEGSKA (reference sequence). CDR3 length: 13 amino acids. The CDR3: CSASSKLGTEAFF.

This chain connects TRBV2 to TRBJ2-1; TCRdb calls TRBD2, which cannot be checked without DNA. From germline, CDR1 is SNHLY and CDR2 FYNNEI. The CDR3 loop spans 15 amino acids. The CDR3 region is CASRTTSGRAGEQFF.

V gene TRBV21-1 combines with J gene TRBJ2-7. TRBV21-1 is termed a pseudogene. The CDR3 length is 15 residues. The CDR3 loop is CASSIEAEGTYEQYF.

The chain recombines TRBV29-1 with TRBJ1-1; TCRdb's D call, TRBD1, is unchecked because there is no DNA. CDR1 and CDR2 from the germline V gene are SQVTM and ANQGSEA. This CDR3 comprises 11 residues. The CDR3 reads CSVRGATEAFF.

The CDR3 here is CASSQGKPYNEQFF. This chain uses TRBV19 with TRBJ2-1; with no DNA, the TCRdb D assignment of TRBD1 cannot be verified. The CDR3 spans 14 residues. Per the germline V gene, CDR1 is LNHDA and CDR2 is SQIVND (reference sequence).

The chain is built from TRBV27 and TRBJ2-1; TCRdb designates TRBD2, a call that cannot be tested without DNA. The V gene's germline CDR1 is MNHEY and CDR2 SMNVEV (reference sequence). This CDR3 comprises 15 residues. CDR3 residues: CASSLRTSLGNEQFF.